Listed here are 18 T cell receptor beta chains from one sample, sequenced in a study of blood T cell repertoires in COVID-19. Repertoires were generated with immunoSEQ multiplex PCR, while TCRdb's copy carries only in-frame clones and drops some. The sample has about 150,000 clones, approximately 83% seen once. Sequencing input: peripheral blood. The source is an elderly woman with acute or convalescent COVID-19.

V is TRBV7-2 and J is TRBJ2-1; a possible D gene is TRBD1 (5 bases). The V gene lost 1 base and the J gene lost 4 bases, with 8 bases spanning the gap. CDR1 and CDR2 from the germline V gene are SGHTA and FQGNSA. The CDR3 extends over 14 amino acids. DNA of the CDR3: TGTGCCAGCAGCTTAGGGCCAGGGTACAATGAGCAGTTCTTC. This sequence encodes CASSLGPGYNEQFF.

The chain couples TRBV24-1 to TRBJ1-2; possibly TRBD1 for D (5 bases). V dropped 3 bases and J dropped 3 bases, with 10 bases sitting between them. The CDR3 has 14 amino acids. Germline V gene lookup returns CDR1 KGHDR and CDR2 SFDVKD. CDR3 in amino acids: CATSDPGLDYGYTF. CDR3 sequence (DNA): TGTGCCACCAGTGATCCAGGGCTGGACTATGGCTACACCTTC.

This clone was picked up one time. The chain has TRBV6-2 or TRBV6-3 and TRBJ2-1, with D tentatively TRBD2 (5 bases). This CDR3 comprises 14 residues. Trimming took off 4 bases at V and 4 bases at J, with 11 bases between the two ends. From germline, CDR1 is MNHEY and CDR2 SVGEGT. CDR3 region: CASSSGFPYNEQFF. The CDR3 nucleotides read TGTGCCAGCAGTTCGGGATTCCCGTACAATGAGCAGTTCTTC.

This sequence joins TRBV20-1 and TRBJ1-5; D is perhaps TRBD1 (5 bases). V lost 3 bases, J lost 5 bases, and 14 bases lay in between. From germline, CDR1 is DFQATT and CDR2 SNEGSKA (reference sequence). The CDR3 is 14 residues long. CDR3 protein: CSASGGDRDQPQHF. In DNA, the CDR3 is TGCAGTGCTAGTGGCGGTGACAGAGATCAGCCCCAGCATTTT.

The chain joins TRBV5-8 to TRBJ2-7, with 8 bases aligning to TRBD2. The CDR3 sequence is 14 residues long. Germline CDR1 reads SGHTS; CDR2 reads YDEGEE. Trimming at V came to 0 bases and at J to 6 bases, leaving 5 bases not matched to a gene. The CDR3 sequence is CASSLERGLGEQYF. The CDR3 coding sequence is TGTGCCAGCAGCTTGGAGCGGGGACTAGGCGAGCAGTACTTC.

V is TRBV27 and J is TRBJ1-3, with 7 positions matching TRBD1. The CDR3 runs 15 residues. Germline lookup yields CDR1 MNHEY and CDR2 SMNVEV (reference sequence). The junction had 3 bases not matched to a gene; V was cut back by 0 bases and J by 4 bases. The CDR3 sequence is CASSLSAGGGNTIYF. The CDR3 DNA sequence: TGTGCCAGCAGTTTATCGGCAGGGGGAGGAAACACCATATATTTT.

The rearrangement links TRBV13 to TRBJ2-1; D ambiguous. The germline CDR1 and CDR2 sequences are PRHDT and FYEKMQ (reference sequence). Trimming took 4 bases from V and 4 from J, leaving 11 bases between them. The CDR3 is made up of 14 amino acids. The CDR3 nucleotides are TGTGCCAGCAGCTCCACGACTGCATACAATGAGCAGTTCTTC. The encoded protein is CASSSTTAYNEQFF.

This rearrangement joins TRBV10-3 to TRBJ2-2; 11 positions agree with TRBD1. V gave up 5 bases and J gave up 5 bases; unmatched junction bases: 4. Germline V gives CDR1 ENHRY, CDR2 SYGVKD. The CDR3 covers 15 residues. The CDR3 is CAISSGTGGTGELFF. DNA of the CDR3: TGTGCCATCAGTTCCGGGACAGGGGGAACCGGGGAGCTGTTTTTT.

The chain uses TRBV28 and TRBJ1-2; D gene uncertain. Germline loops: CDR1 MDHEN, CDR2 SYDVKM. This CDR3 region has 14 residues. Deletions cut 6 bases from V and 2 bases from J, with 13 bases between. The CDR3 DNA reads as TGTGCCAGCAGGCTCGGGGAGGTAAACTATGGCTACACCTTC. Its translation is CASRLGEVNYGYTF.

The chain combines TRBV4-3 with TRBJ2-1, with a tentative D call TRBD2 (5 bases). The germline V gene encodes CDR1 LGHNA and CDR2 YSLEER. V was cut by 0 bases and J by 4 bases, with 16 bases left in between. This CDR3 is 17 amino acids long. This CDR3 reads CASSQDYGGEIYNEQFF. The CDR3 DNA sequence: TGCGCCAGCAGCCAAGATTATGGAGGAGAGATATACAATGAGCAGTTCTTC.

The chain joins TRBV5-1 to TRBJ2-2; 11 bases are a match to TRBD2. The J segment lost 1 base and the V segment lost 5 bases, leaving 4 bases of the junction unmatched. CDR1 is SGHRS and CDR2 is YFSETQ in the germline V gene. The CDR3 sequence is 16 residues long. In DNA form, the CDR3 reads TGCGCCAGCAGGCCGGGGACTAGCGGGAACACCGGGGAGCTGTTTTTT. As protein: CASRPGTSGNTGELFF.

The chain is built from TRBV3-1 (or the pseudogene TRBV3-2) and TRBJ1-6, with D maybe TRBD1 (6 bases). The germline V gene has CDR1 LGHDT and CDR2 YNNKEL (reference sequence). CDR3 length: 16 amino acids. With 4 bases removed from V and 9 bases from J, the gap between germline ends came to 19 bases. The CDR3 region is CASSRRPTGSSSPLHF. DNA of the CDR3: TGTGCCAGCAGCCGACGACCAACAGGGAGCAGTTCACCCCTCCACTTT.

The chain recombines TRBV6-1 with TRBJ1-5, with unresolved D. The germline gives CDR1 MNHNS, CDR2 SASEGT. V lost 3 bases, J lost 0 bases, and 15 bases lay in between. This CDR3 is built from 17 residues. The CDR3 region is CASSDRSSGVSNQPQHF. CDR3 DNA: TGTGCCAGCAGTGACAGAAGTAGCGGGGTTAGCAATCAGCCCCAGCATTTT.

V is TRBV5-6 and J is TRBJ2-5; a weak D match, TRBD2 (6 bases). Germline CDR1 is SGHDT and CDR2 is YYEEEE. The CDR3 is 14 residues long. Trimming took 7 bases from V and 2 from J, leaving 15 bases between them. CDR3 in amino acids: CASGGSWWQETQYF. For the CDR3, the DNA is TGTGCCAGCGGAGGGTCCTGGTGGCAAGAGACCCAGTACTTC.

The chain uses TRBV3-1 (or the pseudogene TRBV3-2) and TRBJ2-2; D not resolved. Germline V gives CDR1 LGHDT, CDR2 YNNKEL (reference sequence). Trimming cost V 0 bases and J 4 bases, with 9 bases left between them. The CDR3 spans 15 residues. Written as DNA, the CDR3 is TGTGCCAGCAGCCAAGAGGTTGACTCCACCGGGGAGCTGTTTTTT. Protein: CASSQEVDSTGELFF.

The chain carries TRBV18 and TRBJ1-2; tentatively, D is TRBD1 (5 bases). The CDR3 covers 15 residues. Germline values: CDR1 KGHSH, CDR2 LQKENI. The V end lost 2 bases, the J end lost 5 bases, and 15 bases lay between the germline ends. CDR3 amino acids: CASSPSEVRAYGYTF. CDR3 DNA sequence: TGTGCCAGCTCACCATCTGAAGTCAGGGCGTATGGCTACACCTTC.

The rearrangement links TRBV5-5 to TRBJ2-7, with 10 bases that match TRBD2. Losses at the gene ends were 4 bases for V and 5 bases for J; bases not matched to a gene: 12. The CDR3 is 16 residues long. Germline CDR1 is SGHKS and CDR2 is YYEKEE (reference sequence). CDR3 nucleotide sequence: TGTGCCAGCAGCAGCGGACTAGCGGCTCTACCCAACGAGCAGTACTTC. Translation gives CASSSGLAALPNEQYF.

As DNA, the CDR3 is TGTGCCAGCACTCCCGGGTGGAGGACTGAAGCTTTCTTT. Its translation: CASTPGWRTEAFF. V and J are TRBV12-3 or TRBV12-4 and TRBJ1-1; D is uncertain. This CDR3 is 13 amino acids long. With 7 bases removed from V and 5 bases from J, the gap between germline ends came to 14 bases.